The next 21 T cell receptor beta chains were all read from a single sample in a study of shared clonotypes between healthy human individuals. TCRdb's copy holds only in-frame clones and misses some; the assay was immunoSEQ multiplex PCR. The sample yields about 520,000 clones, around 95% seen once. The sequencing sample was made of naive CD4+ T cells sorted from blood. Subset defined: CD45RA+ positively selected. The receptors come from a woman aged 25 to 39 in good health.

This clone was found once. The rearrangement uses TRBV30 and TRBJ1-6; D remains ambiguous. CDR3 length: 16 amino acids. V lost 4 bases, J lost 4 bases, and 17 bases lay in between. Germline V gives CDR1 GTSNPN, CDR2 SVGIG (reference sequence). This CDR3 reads CAWTAPRAAYNSPLHF. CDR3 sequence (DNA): TGTGCCTGGACTGCACCAAGGGCGGCTTATAATTCACCCCTCCACTTT. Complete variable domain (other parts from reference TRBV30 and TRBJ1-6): SQTIHQWPATLVQPVGSPLSLECTVEGTSNPNLYWYRQAAGRGLQLLFYSVGIGQISSEVPQNLSASRPQDRQFILSSKKLLLSDSGFYLCAWTAPRAAYNSPLHFGNGTRLTVT.

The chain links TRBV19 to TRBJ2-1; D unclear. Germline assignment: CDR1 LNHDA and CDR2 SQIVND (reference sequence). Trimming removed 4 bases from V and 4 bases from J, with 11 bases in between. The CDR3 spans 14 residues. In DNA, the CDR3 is TGTGCCAGTAGTACTGCGGATAGGTACAATGAGCAGTTCTTC. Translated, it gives CASSTADRYNEQFF.

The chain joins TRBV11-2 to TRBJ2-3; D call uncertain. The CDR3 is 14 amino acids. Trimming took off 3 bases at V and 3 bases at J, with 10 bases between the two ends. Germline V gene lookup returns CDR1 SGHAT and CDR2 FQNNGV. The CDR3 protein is CASSLQFSTDTQYF. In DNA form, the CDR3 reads TGTGCCAGCAGCTTGCAGTTTTCGACAGATACGCAGTATTTT.

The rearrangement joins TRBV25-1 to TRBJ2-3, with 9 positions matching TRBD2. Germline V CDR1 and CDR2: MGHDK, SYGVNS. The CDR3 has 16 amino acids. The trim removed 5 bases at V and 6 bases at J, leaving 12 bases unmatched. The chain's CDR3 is CASSSPSGGRGDTQYF. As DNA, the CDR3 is TGTGCCAGCAGTTCTCCCTCGGGCGGGAGGGGTGATACGCAGTATTTT.

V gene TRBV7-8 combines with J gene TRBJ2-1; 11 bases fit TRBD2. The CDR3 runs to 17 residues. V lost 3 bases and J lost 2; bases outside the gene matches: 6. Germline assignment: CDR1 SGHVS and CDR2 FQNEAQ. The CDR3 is CASSLLAGGPPYNEQFF. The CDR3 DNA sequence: TGTGCCAGCAGCTTGTTAGCGGGAGGGCCGCCCTACAATGAGCAGTTCTTC. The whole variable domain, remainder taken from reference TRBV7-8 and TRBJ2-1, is GAGVSQSPRYKVAKRGQDVALRCDPISGHVSLFWYQQALGQGPEFLTYFQNEAQLDKSGLPSDRFFAERPEGSVSTLKIQRTQQEDSAVYLCASSLLAGGPPYNEQFFGPGTRLTVL.

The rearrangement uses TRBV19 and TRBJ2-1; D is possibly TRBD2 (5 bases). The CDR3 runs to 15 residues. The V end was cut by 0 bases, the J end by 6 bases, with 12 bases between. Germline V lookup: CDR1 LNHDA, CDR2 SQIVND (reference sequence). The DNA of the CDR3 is TGTGCCAGTAGTATAGATCTAGGGAGCAGCAATGAGCAGTTCTTC. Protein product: CASSIDLGSSNEQFF.

Here the CDR3 DNA reads TGTGCCAGCACCCAGCCCGGGGAAAACACCATATATTTT. Its protein is CASTQPGENTIYF. This rearrangement joins TRBV6-5 to TRBJ1-3, with D unresolved. Germline V gives CDR1 MNHEY, CDR2 SVGAGI. This CDR3 spans 13 amino acids. V was shortened by 7 bases and J by 6 bases, with 13 bases between the two germline ends.

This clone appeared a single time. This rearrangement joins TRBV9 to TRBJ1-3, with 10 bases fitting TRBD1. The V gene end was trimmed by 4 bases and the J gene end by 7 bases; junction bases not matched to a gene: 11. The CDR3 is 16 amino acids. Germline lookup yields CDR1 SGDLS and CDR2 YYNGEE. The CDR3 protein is CASSPEAGTGANTIYF. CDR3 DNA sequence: TGTGCCAGCAGCCCAGAAGCCGGGACAGGGGCCAACACCATATATTTT.

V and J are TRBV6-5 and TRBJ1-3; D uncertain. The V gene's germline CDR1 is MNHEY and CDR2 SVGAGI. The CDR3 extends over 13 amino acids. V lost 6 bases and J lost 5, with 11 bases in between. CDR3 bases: TGTGCCAGCAGGGCCGGGCCAAGAAACACCATATATTTT. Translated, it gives CASRAGPRNTIYF.

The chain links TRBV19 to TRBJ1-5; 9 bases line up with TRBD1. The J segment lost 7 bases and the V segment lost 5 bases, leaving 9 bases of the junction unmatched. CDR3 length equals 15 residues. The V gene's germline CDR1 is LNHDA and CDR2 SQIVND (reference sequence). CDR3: CASSPGQGLGQPQHF. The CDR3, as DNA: TGTGCCAGTAGTCCCGGACAGGGGCTGGGGCAGCCCCAGCATTTT.

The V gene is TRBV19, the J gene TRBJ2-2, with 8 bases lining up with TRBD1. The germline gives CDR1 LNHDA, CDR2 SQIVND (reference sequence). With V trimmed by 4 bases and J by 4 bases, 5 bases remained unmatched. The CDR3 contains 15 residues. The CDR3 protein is CASSTGQGSTGELFF. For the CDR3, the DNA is TGTGCCAGTAGTACCGGACAGGGCAGCACCGGGGAGCTGTTTTTT. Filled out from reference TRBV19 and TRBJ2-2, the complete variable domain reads DGGITQSPKYLFRKEGQNVTLSCEQNLNHDAMYWYRQDPGQGLRLIYYSQIVNDFQKGDIAEGYSVSREKKESFPLTVTSAQKNPTAFYLCASSTGQGSTGELFFGEGSRLTVL.

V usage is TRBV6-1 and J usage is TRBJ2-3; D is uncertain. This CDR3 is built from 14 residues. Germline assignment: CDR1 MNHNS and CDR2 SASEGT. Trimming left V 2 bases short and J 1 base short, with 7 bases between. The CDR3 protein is CASSETTGTDTQYF. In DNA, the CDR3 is TGTGCCAGCAGTGAAACGACTGGCACAGATACGCAGTATTTT.

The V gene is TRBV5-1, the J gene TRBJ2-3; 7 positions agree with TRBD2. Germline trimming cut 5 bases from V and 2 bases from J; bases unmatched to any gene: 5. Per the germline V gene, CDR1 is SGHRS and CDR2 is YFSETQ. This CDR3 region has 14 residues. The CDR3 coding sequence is TGCGCCAGCAGTCCGGGACTAATCACAGATACGCAGTATTTT. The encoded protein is CASSPGLITDTQYF.

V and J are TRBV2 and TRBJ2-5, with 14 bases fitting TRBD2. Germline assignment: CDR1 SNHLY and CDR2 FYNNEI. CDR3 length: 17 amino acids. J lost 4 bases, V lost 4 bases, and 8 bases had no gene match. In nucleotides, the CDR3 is TGTGCCAGCAGTGGGGGACTAGCGGGAGAGGGGCGAGAGACCCAGTACTTC. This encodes CASSGGLAGEGRETQYF.

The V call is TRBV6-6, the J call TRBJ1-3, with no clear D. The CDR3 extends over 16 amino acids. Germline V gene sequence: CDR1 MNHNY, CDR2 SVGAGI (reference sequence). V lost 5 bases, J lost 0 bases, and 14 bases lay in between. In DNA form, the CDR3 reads TGTGCCAGCAGTCAAACATCGGGTTACTCTGGAAACACCATATATTTT. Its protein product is CASSQTSGYSGNTIYF.

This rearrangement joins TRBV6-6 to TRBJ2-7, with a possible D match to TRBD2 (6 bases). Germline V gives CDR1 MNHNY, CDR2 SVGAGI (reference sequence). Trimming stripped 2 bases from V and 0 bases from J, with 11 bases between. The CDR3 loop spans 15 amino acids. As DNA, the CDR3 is TGTGCCAGCAGTTACGACGCGGGAAACTCCTACGAGCAGTACTTC. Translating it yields CASSYDAGNSYEQYF.

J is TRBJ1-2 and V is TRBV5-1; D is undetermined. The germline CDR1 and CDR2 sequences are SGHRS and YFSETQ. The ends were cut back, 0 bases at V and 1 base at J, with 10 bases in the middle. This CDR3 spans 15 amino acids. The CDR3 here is CASSLAGLINYGYTF. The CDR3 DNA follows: TGCGCCAGCAGCTTGGCAGGTTTGATTAACTATGGCTACACCTTC. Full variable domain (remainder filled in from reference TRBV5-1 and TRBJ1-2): KAGVTQTPRYLIKTRGQQVTLSCSPISGHRSVSWYQQTPGQGLQFLFEYFSETQRNKGNFPGRFSGRQFSNSRSEMNVSTLELGDSALYLCASSLAGLINYGYTFGSGTRLTVV.

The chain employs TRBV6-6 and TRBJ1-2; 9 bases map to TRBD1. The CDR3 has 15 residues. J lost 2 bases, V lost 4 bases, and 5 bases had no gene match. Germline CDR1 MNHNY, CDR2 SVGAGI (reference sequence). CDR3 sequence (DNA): TGTGCCAGCAGTTCGATCGACAGGGGGAACTATGGCTACACCTTC. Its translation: CASSSIDRGNYGYTF.

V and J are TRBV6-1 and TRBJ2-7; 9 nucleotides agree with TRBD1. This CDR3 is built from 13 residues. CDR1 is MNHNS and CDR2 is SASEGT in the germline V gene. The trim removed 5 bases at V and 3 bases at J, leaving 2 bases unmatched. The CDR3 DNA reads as TGTGCCAGCAGTCCGACAGGGGGCTACGAGCAGTACTTC. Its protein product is CASSPTGGYEQYF.

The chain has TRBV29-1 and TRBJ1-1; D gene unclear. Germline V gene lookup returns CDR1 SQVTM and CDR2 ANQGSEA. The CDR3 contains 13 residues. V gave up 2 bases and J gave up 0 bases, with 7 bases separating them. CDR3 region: CSVEQSMNTEAFF. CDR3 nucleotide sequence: TGCAGCGTTGAACAGAGCATGAACACTGAAGCTTTCTTT.

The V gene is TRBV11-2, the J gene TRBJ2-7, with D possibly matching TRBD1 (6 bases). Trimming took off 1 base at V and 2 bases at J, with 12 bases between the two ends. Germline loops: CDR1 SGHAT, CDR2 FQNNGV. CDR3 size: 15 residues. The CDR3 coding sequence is TGTGCCAGCAGCTTAGGGAAGACAGGTCCCTACGAGCAGTACTTC. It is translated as CASSLGKTGPYEQYF.